This TCR beta chain was recovered during a study of Graves' ophthalmopathy and Graves' hyperthyroidism. This clonotype has a count of ten or more. RNA transcripts served as template for amplifying TCR beta CDR3 sequences. First-round RT-PCR relied on HTBI primers, and a second-round multiplex PCR came next. Each CDR3 protein gets one entry after TCRdb re-called the multiplex PCR reads with MiXCR. The sample includes about 370,000 distinct CDR3 sequences, about 17% of them seen just once. The CDR3 extends over 14 amino acids. V lost 5 bases to trimming and J lost 2 bases, with 13 bases between them. CDR1 is SNHLY and CDR2 is FYNNEI in the germline V gene.

V is TRBV2 and J is TRBJ2-7; the D is unclear. The sequence came from a young woman with Graves' ophthalmopathy. The sample comprised peripheral blood. The CDR3 region has the DNA TGTGCCAGCAGTTGGACCGGCCCCCCCTACGAGCAGTACTTC. Amino acid sequence: CASSWTGPPYEQYF.